This T cell receptor (beta chain) derives from a study of cytomegalovirus exposure and HLA in healthy donors (dated by TCRdb to 2016 to 2017). Background for the entire study: In an earlier analysis of 587 of the donors, around 300 Gb of sequence data and 90 million to 120 million unique TCR beta sequences from roughly 190 million T cells were reported. An early release that covered about 600 HLA-typed donors contained approximately 300 gigabases of sequencing data and tens of millions of unique TCR sequences. Among the roughly 390 genotyped donors, about 85% belonged to the genetic ancestry cluster associated with self-reported Caucasian donors. The study was designed to test whether signatures of past pathogen exposure could be identified by cataloging public T cell receptors. The study used immunosequencing to profile the T cell repertoires of approximately 690 subjects and linked those repertoires to cytomegalovirus serostatus. A separate validation cohort of 100 to 150 different subjects was used in addition to the roughly 670-subject first cohort. To predict cytomegalovirus infection status, the study combined high-throughput TCR immunosequencing, statistical association of individual TCRs with disease status, and machine learning. To study patterns of TCR occurrence, a later analysis re-analyzed previously published TCR beta repertoires from 550 to 800 donors and added high-resolution HLA genotyping. Rather than drawing on any new phenotypic data, the later analysis identified candidate immune exposures from TCR beta sequences and the way those sequences occurred across donors. An earlier analysis of about 620 of the donors applied high-throughput TCR beta sequencing to assess whether each TCR beta V gene segment acted as functional or pseudogenic. Alongside the repertoire data, information on donor age, sex, ethnicity and CMV serostatus was compiled. A later genetic analysis used genome-wide SNP genotypes for 398 of the 666 donors, treating that subset as a discovery cohort. Every discovery cohort repertoire had been produced on one sequencing platform. HLA typing covered class I and class II loci at four-digit resolution. The number of typed donors differed by locus: 629-630 for A, B, C, DRB1 and DQB1; approximately 520 for DQA1; about 600 for DPA1; and roughly 450 for DPB1. Five DR-DQ haplotypes were treated as single units for association and clustering because of strong linkage in the cohort. Among almost 400 genotyped donors of the cohort, an average of roughly 240,000 unique TCR beta nucleotide sequences were sequenced per donor, about a sixth of them non-productive.

V loses 0 bases at its end and J loses 7 bases; junction bases beyond the gene matches: 7. The germline V gene sets CDR1 to SGHRS and CDR2 to YFSETQ. Inclusive of the bounding cysteine and phenylalanine, the CDR3 is 15 residues long. CDR3 DNA only is kept here, 45 bases in frame from base 1. Summary of the overall study and its limitations: This cohort had only TCR beta chains sequenced, and the lack of alpha or paired-chain data limited which features could be detected. In a later analysis, the rate of TCR association differed among HLA loci, with DRB1 alleles having the most associated TCRs and HLA-C alleles having the fewest. Cytomegalovirus status was reported to be diagnosed by the classifier with high specificity and sensitivity in both the original and validation cohorts. Because counts were too low, about 17 rarely observed V segments, including chromosome 9 orphons, were excluded from the earlier analysis of some 590 of the donors. When HLA alleles, especially DR and DQ, strongly co-occurred, TCR associations were difficult to assign to individual alleles. Three of the identified cytomegalovirus-associated TCR beta chains were confirmed in vitro to be specific for cytomegalovirus antigens. In an earlier analysis of more than 450 of the donors, most TCR beta V segments were observed in productive rearrangements about 87% or about 30% of the time, broadly matching IMGT annotations. Correlated functional status among segregating V segments might reflect linkage disequilibrium, but an unknown experimental factor could not be ruled out. According to the authors, the approach could potentially be generalized to other disease states and immunological phenotypes. According to a later analysis, parvovirus B19, influenza, CMV and Epstein-Barr virus appeared linked to several top co-occurrence clusters. In a later genetic analysis, fewer N-insertions in productive TCRs were reported among donors in an Asian-associated ancestry cluster than the roughly 640-donor mean. A total of 150 to 200 TCR beta chains were listed by the study as associated with cytomegalovirus. A later analysis associated 15,000 to 20,000 TCR beta sequences with specific HLA alleles at a false discovery rate of 0.05. Across donors, most TCR sequences were observed very rarely, whereas some public TCRs were present in many individuals. In a later analysis, HLA-associated TCR beta chains were found to be more clonally expanded and to have lower generation probabilities than equally common non-associated chains. According to a later analysis, most CMV-associated TCR beta chains appeared to be HLA-restricted, and the HLA associations seemed to be driven largely by CMV exposure. Immune exposure information for the cohort was limited to CMV serostatus. A cluster of highly shared sequence variants was judged likely to represent a technical artifact of the sequencing pipeline. Some IMGT-functional V segments, including TRBV6-2 and TRBV6-3, could not be told apart with the 87-base-pair reads, so those segments were excluded. The presence/absence analyses assumed that sequencing depth was roughly uniform across donors, and that assumption may not be true. Because HLA typing was missing for some donors at each locus, association tests included only the typed subset. A further reported finding was that TCR beta sequences accurately predicted the HLA-A and HLA-B alleles for most subjects in the first cohort. An association between a missense DCLRE1C variant and V-gene and J-gene trimming of TCR beta chains was found in a later genetic analysis and replicated in an independent cohort.

In total, 500 to 700 healthy bone marrow donors made up the cohort. Cohort members were all nominally healthy when sampled, although unrecorded immune exposures were likely present. The donor tested CMV seronegative and was one of the 352 seronegative cohort members. A peripheral blood sample was provided by each donor, and peripheral blood mononuclear cells were used for TCR beta sequencing. The Qiagen DNeasy Blood Extraction Kit was used to extract genomic DNA from the blood cell samples. About this clone itself: Its antigen remains undetermined. Base qualities are missing; no much larger clone stands one base away.

The library was built by means of the immunoSEQ multiplex PCR assay. For the multiplex PCR, a mixture combining 60 forward primers for TCR Vbeta segments and 13 reverse primers for TCR Jbeta segments was used. The CDR3 region of rearranged TCR beta genes was amplified from genomic DNA by a multiplex PCR assay. On the Illumina HiSeq System, the amplified TCR beta libraries were sequenced as 87-base-pair reads. The paper's processing steps were these. A later analysis counted approximately 84 million unique TCR beta chains across the roughly 700 repertoires, and around 12 million of these chains were shared by at least two donors. A nearest-neighbor algorithm error-corrected the raw reads and collapsed the reads into unique sequences, merging closely related sequences to remove PCR and sequencing errors. V, D and J gene segments were assigned by aligning CDR3 sequences to IMGT reference sequences. Each retained sequence needed at least a six-nucleotide match to both a V gene segment and a J gene segment. A rearrangement counted as productive if the CDR3 had no stop codons and remained in frame with V and J, and every other rearrangement counted as non-productive. CDR3 was defined by IMGT convention, running from the second conserved V-encoded cysteine to the conserved J-encoded phenylalanine. Sequences without an unambiguous match to a single V gene segment were excluded from the earlier analysis of about 600 of the donors. In an earlier analysis of approximately 610 of the donors, V segments were called functional above 56.7% productive rearrangements and were called segregating when the between-donor standard deviation exceeded 5%. A statistical classification framework was developed to diagnose cytomegalovirus status using the catalog of TCR beta chain sequences. In a later analysis, TCR nucleotide sequences were compared against IMGT/GENE-DB human TR gene sequences so that V and J genes could be assigned. Using the TCRdist pipeline, a later analysis assigned CDR3 sequences along with most-parsimonious VDJ recombination scenarios. In a later analysis, every TCR beta chain was defined by the combination of its CDR3 amino acid sequence and its V-gene family, and reads without a unique V-gene family were dropped. In a later analysis, nearly 600 highly shared, low-generation-probability nucleotide sequences were removed to address suspected cross-contamination and a sequencing artifact. In a later analysis, a clonal expansion index was calculated for each public chain from normalized within-repertoire ranks of inferred template counts. Generation probabilities in a later analysis came from a VDJ recombination model fitted to out-of-frame rearrangements, and those results were checked against IGoR. A later analysis scored TCR-TCR, TCR-HLA and TCR-CMV co-occurrence with hypergeometric tests, applying a repertoire-size bias correction to TCR pairs. False discovery rates were estimated in a later analysis by permuting HLA or CMV assignments 20 times. In a later analysis, co-occurring TCRs were grouped using DBSCAN, and TCRdist sequence similarity was added for clustering within HLA-allele-positive subsets. For co-occurrence clustering, repertoires with fewer than 30,000 or more than 120,000 public chains were excluded, along with a handful of repertoires with anomalous nucleotide sharing. TCRdb took over this immuneACCESS table, retaining in-frame rearrangements with V and J assigned. Such tables are incomplete; in checked studies, under half of the missing clones stem from an unresolved V gene, and the remainder is unexplained. The DNA gave D and trimming, while V, J and clone size come from that table. Recorded for this sample are about 130,000 clones; 60% to 80% of them occurred a single time. Of the sample, 1.3% to 1.5% is held by the ten largest clones.

The receptor's source is a female donor in good health and CMV-seronegative. Sequences were obtained from PBMCs. The sequence links TRBV5-1 to TRBJ2-1, and 7 junctional nucleotides match TRBD2. The nucleotide sequence is given as TGCGCCAGCAGCTTGGGGGCGGGAGCTCGGAATGAGCAGTTCTTC. Its translation is CASSLGAGARNEQFF.